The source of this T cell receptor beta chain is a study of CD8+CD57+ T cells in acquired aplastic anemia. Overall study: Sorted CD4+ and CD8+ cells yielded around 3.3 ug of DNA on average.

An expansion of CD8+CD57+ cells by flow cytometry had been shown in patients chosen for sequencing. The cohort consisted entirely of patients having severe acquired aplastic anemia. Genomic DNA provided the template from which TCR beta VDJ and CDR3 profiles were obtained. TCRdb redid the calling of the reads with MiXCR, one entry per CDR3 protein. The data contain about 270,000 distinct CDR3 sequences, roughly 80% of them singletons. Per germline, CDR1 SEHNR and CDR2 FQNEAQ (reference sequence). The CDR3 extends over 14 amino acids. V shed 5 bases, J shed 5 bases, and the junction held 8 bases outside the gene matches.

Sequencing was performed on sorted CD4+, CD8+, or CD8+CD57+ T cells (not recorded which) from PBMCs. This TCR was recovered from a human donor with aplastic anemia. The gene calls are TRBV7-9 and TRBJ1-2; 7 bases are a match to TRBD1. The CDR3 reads CASSQLGQTYGYTF. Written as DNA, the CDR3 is TGTGCCAGCAGCCAATTGGGACAGACTTATGGCTACACCTTC.